What follows are 8 T cell receptor beta chains derived from one specimen sequenced in a study of blood T cell repertoires in COVID-19. TCRdb keeps only in-frame clones here, not all; method: immunoSEQ multiplex PCR. The repertoire consists of some 96,000 clones, with around 88% occurring once and the leading ten covering around 1.6%. Material: peripheral blood. These receptors were obtained from a man older than 75 with acute or convalescent COVID-19.

The genes are TRBV18 and TRBJ2-1; 8 nucleotides agree with TRBD2. The germline CDR1 and CDR2 sequences are KGHSH and LQKENI. The CDR3 totals 13 residues. The ends lost 4 bases at V and 8 bases at J; junction bases unmatched: 4. The CDR3 region has the DNA TGTGCCAGCTCACGAACGGGGGGGGATGAGCAGTTCTTC. Protein: CASSRTGGDEQFF.

The chain links TRBV5-6 to TRBJ1-6; D might be TRBD1 (6 bases). The V end was cut by 3 bases, the J end by 14 bases, with 15 bases between. This CDR3 region has 13 residues. Germline CDR1 and CDR2: SGHDT and YYEEEE. The CDR3 loop is CASSSGVGPALHF. The CDR3 DNA sequence: TGTGCCAGCAGCTCAGGGGTCGGGCCAGCCCTCCACTTT.

The chain has TRBV6-5 and TRBJ1-3, with D unresolved. This CDR3 spans 15 amino acids. Germline CDR1 MNHEY, CDR2 SVGAGI. Trimming took 8 bases from V and 0 from J, leaving 14 bases between them. CDR3 DNA: TGTGCCAGCCGTTCGGAGCCCGACTCTGGAAACACCATATATTTT. Translation gives CASRSEPDSGNTIYF.

This chain uses TRBV29-1 with TRBJ1-5; a weak D match, TRBD1 (5 bases). CDR3 size: 14 residues. The germline gives CDR1 SQVTM, CDR2 ANQGSEA. Trimming took 7 bases from V and 0 from J, leaving 13 bases between them. The CDR3 coding sequence is TGCAGCGCCGTGACAGATAATAGCAATCAGCCCCAGCATTTT. Translating gives CSAVTDNSNQPQHF.

The chain has TRBV2 and TRBJ2-1, with 8 bases fitting TRBD2. The CDR3 runs to 14 residues. Germline V CDR1 and CDR2: SNHLY, FYNNEI. V dropped 4 bases and J dropped 8; count of bases not matched to a gene: 7. CDR3 loop: CASSGRTSSHEQFF. The CDR3 nucleotides read TGTGCCAGCAGTGGACGGACTAGCTCGCATGAGCAGTTCTTC.

V gene TRBV5-4 combines with J gene TRBJ2-1; 9 bases match TRBD2. Germline CDR1 reads SGHNT; CDR2 reads YYREEE (reference sequence). CDR3 size: 15 residues. The trim removed 0 bases at V and 2 bases at J, leaving 0 bases unmatched. This CDR3 is CASSLGGRAYNEQFF. For the CDR3, the DNA is TGTGCCAGCAGCTTGGGCGGGAGGGCCTACAATGAGCAGTTCTTC.

A remark on this clone: At one end the junction does not follow the germline gene, possibly because of a read error. The V call is TRBV7-3, the J call TRBJ2-1; 7 bases agree with TRBD1. The CDR3 is made up of 16 amino acids. The germline V gene has CDR1 SGHTA and CDR2 FQGTGA. CDR3 bases: TGTGCCAGCAGCTCGTTCACAGGGGAAGGCTACCATGAGCAGTTCTTC. Encoded protein: CASSSFTGEGYHEQFF.

The chain uses TRBV7-2 and TRBJ2-1; 7 bases map to TRBD2. The CDR3 length is 16 residues. V trimming: 3 bases; J trimming: 0 bases; junction bases outside the gene matches: 5. The germline V gene encodes CDR1 SGHTA and CDR2 FQGNSA. The chain's CDR3 is CASSFRAGDSYNEQFF. The CDR3 nucleotides are TGTGCCAGCAGCTTCCGGGCGGGGGACTCCTACAATGAGCAGTTCTTC.